Shown below are 24 T cell receptor beta chains from a single sample sequenced in a study of blood T cell repertoires in COVID-19. Measured with immunoSEQ multiplex PCR; TCRdb has only the in-frame clones, and not every one. The sample has tens of thousands of clones; approximately 80% are singletons. Sequencing input: peripheral blood. These receptors all come from an elderly woman with active or convalescent COVID-19.

The rearrangement joins TRBV9 to TRBJ2-1, with 8 bases fitting TRBD2. V dropped 0 bases and J dropped 0; count of bases not matched to a gene: 2. The CDR3 loop spans 16 amino acids. Germline V CDR1 and CDR2: SGDLS, YYNGEE. The CDR3 region is CASSVAGGSSYNEQFF. Written as DNA, the CDR3 is TGTGCCAGCAGCGTAGCGGGAGGGAGCTCCTACAATGAGCAGTTCTTC.

This chain connects TRBV6-5 to TRBJ2-1, with D possibly being TRBD1 (6 bases). From germline, CDR1 is MNHEY and CDR2 SVGAGI. The CDR3 covers 14 residues. V lost 3 bases and J 8 bases, leaving 14 bases between the germline ends. As DNA, the CDR3 is TGTGCCAGCAGTTATAGATTAGCAGGGGATGAGCAGTTCTTC. Amino acids: CASSYRLAGDEQFF.

This clone appeared once. The chain combines TRBV7-9 with TRBJ1-6, with D perhaps TRBD1 (6 bases). Germline-derived CDR1 and CDR2 are SEHNR and FQNEAQ (reference sequence). The CDR3 contains 14 residues. V dropped 0 bases and J dropped 8 bases, with 8 bases sitting between them. The CDR3 bases are TGTGCCAGCAGCTTAGCGCAGGGGTATTCACCCCTCCACTTT. Amino acids: CASSLAQGYSPLHF.

The chain combines TRBV5-1 with TRBJ1-1; the D is unclear. The CDR3 spans 13 residues. The V gene's germline CDR1 is SGHRS and CDR2 YFSETQ. V was clipped by 4 bases and J by 4 bases, with 11 bases between them. CDR3 nucleotides: TGCGCCAGCAGCCAAGCAATGTCCACTGAAGCTTTCTTT. Translation gives CASSQAMSTEAFF.

This sequence joins TRBV7-2 and TRBJ1-2, with D tentatively TRBD1 (6 bases). Germline lookup yields CDR1 SGHTA and CDR2 FQGNSA. The CDR3 sequence is 15 residues long. V lost 0 bases, J lost 5 bases, and 13 bases lay in between. The CDR3 bases are TGTGCCAGCAGCTTAGCCGGGGGGGGGCCTTATGGCTACACCTTC. Amino acid sequence: CASSLAGGGPYGYTF.

The V gene is TRBV5-1, the J gene TRBJ2-5, with a tentative D call TRBD2 (5 bases). The V gene lost 3 bases and the J gene lost 5 bases, with 14 bases spanning the gap. The CDR3 is made up of 14 amino acids. Germline CDR1 is SGHRS and CDR2 is YFSETQ. The CDR3 DNA reads as TGCGCCAGCAGCTCTACCAGGACTGCGGAGACCCAGTACTTC. Translating it yields CASSSTRTAETQYF.

The chain joins TRBV12-1 to TRBJ2-3; the table's D call, TRBD2, has no DNA check behind it. TRBV12-1 counts as a pseudogene. The CDR3 is 16 residues long. CDR3 sequence (DNA): TGTGCCAGCAGCTTTGCGCGGGGGGGGCCGGCAGATACGCAGTATTTT. Translated: CASSFARGGPADTQYF.

V gene TRBV3-1 (or the pseudogene TRBV3-2) combines with J gene TRBJ2-2, with 7 bases identical to TRBD1. V trimming: 5 bases; J trimming: 11 bases; junction bases outside the gene matches: 20. Germline loops: CDR1 LGHDT, CDR2 YNNKEL (reference sequence). This CDR3 spans 17 amino acids. The CDR3 sequence is CASSSSRPDRDYGELFF. The CDR3 nucleotides are TGTGCCAGCAGCTCATCACGCCCCGACAGGGATTATGGAGAGCTGTTTTTT.

The gene calls are TRBV5-1 and TRBJ2-2; 11 bases agree with TRBD2. CDR1 and CDR2 (germline): SGHRS, YFSETQ. This CDR3 has 15 residues. The V gene end was trimmed by 4 bases and the J gene end by 3 bases; junction bases not matched to a gene: 2. The CDR3 coding sequence is TGCGCCAGCAGCGGGACTAGCGGTCACACCGGGGAGCTGTTTTTT. This codes for CASSGTSGHTGELFF.

This chain uses TRBV5-8 with TRBJ2-3; 9 nucleotides match TRBD2. The CDR3 runs 16 residues. The germline CDR1 and CDR2 sequences are SGHTS and YDEGEE. Trimming cost V 3 bases and J 2 bases; bases outside gene matches: 7. In DNA form, the CDR3 reads TGTGCCAGCAGCTCGGCCCTAGCGGGACCCACAGATACGCAGTATTTT. Protein: CASSSALAGPTDTQYF.

The count of this clone is one. The chain uses TRBV28 and TRBJ2-1; 8 nucleotides line up with TRBD1. Germline V lookup: CDR1 MDHEN, CDR2 SYDVKM. This CDR3 spans 15 amino acids. V lost 7 bases and J lost 7; bases outside the gene matches: 12. The CDR3 region is CASTPDREYTNEQFF. The CDR3, as DNA: TGTGCCAGCACCCCGGACAGGGAATATACGAATGAGCAGTTCTTC.

The rearrangement links TRBV15 to TRBJ2-1; D is unclear. V was clipped by 1 base and J by 5 bases, with 12 bases between them. Germline V CDR1 and CDR2: LNHNV, YYDKDF (reference sequence). The CDR3 is made up of 15 amino acids. CDR3 sequence: CATSRVIHLDNEQFF. CDR3 sequence (DNA): TGTGCCACCAGCAGAGTTATACATTTGGACAATGAGCAGTTCTTC.

The chain joins TRBV5-1 to TRBJ1-5; perhaps TRBD1 as D (6 bases). This CDR3 spans 15 amino acids. Trimming removed 0 bases at V and 4 bases at J, with 11 bases between. Looked up from germline, CDR1 is SGHRS and CDR2 is YFSETQ. The CDR3: CASSLDGQLNQPQHF. Written as DNA, the CDR3 is TGCGCCAGCAGCTTGGATGGACAGCTAAATCAGCCCCAGCATTTT. Full variable domain (outside the CDR3, taken from reference TRBV5-1 and TRBJ1-5): KAGVTQTPRYLIKTRGQQVTLSCSPISGHRSVSWYQQTPGQGLQFLFEYFSETQRNKGNFPGRFSGRQFSNSRSEMNVSTLELGDSALYLCASSLDGQLNQPQHFGDGTRLSIL.

This sequence joins TRBV2 and TRBJ1-1; TRBD1 might be the D (5 bases). The CDR3 length is 14 residues. V lost 6 bases to trimming and J lost 5 bases, with 16 bases between them. Germline CDR1 reads SNHLY; CDR2 reads FYNNEI. CDR3 residues: CASSERTIGTEAFF. CDR3 nucleotide sequence: TGTGCCAGCAGCGAAAGGACAATAGGGACTGAAGCTTTCTTT. Using reference TRBV2 and TRBJ1-1 for the parts outside the CDR3, the full variable domain is EPEVTQTPSHQVTQMGQEVILRCVPISNHLYFYWYRQILGQKVEFLVSFYNNEISEKSEIFDDQFSVERPDGSNFTLKIRSTKLEDSAMYFCASSERTIGTEAFFGQGTRLTVV.

V and J are TRBV10-3 and TRBJ2-7, with 8 bases identical to TRBD2. CDR1 is ENHRY, CDR2 SYGVKD, per germline. The CDR3 extends over 16 amino acids. Trimming at V came to 4 bases and at J to 2 bases, leaving 10 bases not matched to a gene. The CDR3 DNA follows: TGTGCCATCAGTGTAAGGAGCGGGAGTGGGACCTACGAGCAGTACTTC. Protein sequence: CAISVRSGSGTYEQYF.

V and J are TRBV2 and TRBJ1-2; tentative D call: TRBD1 (5 bases). Per germline, CDR1 SNHLY and CDR2 FYNNEI. V shed 2 bases and J shed 11 bases, with 12 bases lying between them. This CDR3 contains 12 residues. CDR3 bases: TGTGCCAGCAGTGAAACCGGGGGGAGATACACCTTC. This translates into CASSETGGRYTF.

This chain joins TRBV5-4 and TRBJ2-5, with TRBD2 matching over 10 bases. V was clipped by 2 bases and J by 1 base; unmatched bases: 5. Germline lookup yields CDR1 SGHNT and CDR2 YYREEE (reference sequence). The CDR3 length is 16 residues. CDR3 sequence: CASSFGAGGIQETQYF. In nucleotides, the CDR3 is TGTGCCAGCAGCTTCGGAGCGGGGGGGATCCAAGAGACCCAGTACTTC. Full variable domain (remainder filled in from reference TRBV5-4 and TRBJ2-5): ETGVTQSPTHLIKTRGQQVTLRCSSQSGHNTVSWYQQALGQGPQFIFQYYREEENGRGNFPPRFSGLQFPNYSSELNVNALELDDSALYLCASSFGAGGIQETQYFGPGTRLLVL.

The genes are TRBV27 and TRBJ1-1; the match to TRBD1 covers 8 bases. CDR3 length: 15 amino acids. Trimming removed 5 bases from V and 6 bases from J; junction bases left unmatched: 11. Germline values: CDR1 MNHEY, CDR2 SMNVEV (reference sequence). The chain's CDR3 is CASSDRQGISPEAFF. CDR3 DNA sequence: TGTGCCAGCAGTGACCGACAGGGGATATCCCCTGAAGCTTTCTTT.

This clone has a handful of counts. The chain has TRBV5-1 and TRBJ2-1; D is unresolved. CDR3 size: 14 residues. From germline, CDR1 is SGHRS and CDR2 YFSETQ. The ends were cut back, 1 base at V and 0 bases at J, with 5 bases in the middle. Here the CDR3 DNA reads TGCGCCAGCAGCTTGCCGTACTCCTACAATGAGCAGTTCTTC. This codes for CASSLPYSYNEQFF.

This sequence joins TRBV5-1 and TRBJ1-2, with a tentative D call TRBD1 (5 bases). The V end lost 2 bases, the J end lost 2 bases, and 16 bases lay between the germline ends. The CDR3 spans 16 residues. Looked up from germline, CDR1 is SGHRS and CDR2 is YFSETQ. The CDR3 region is CASSFNTLRGNYGYTF. CDR3 bases: TGCGCCAGCAGCTTTAATACGCTGCGGGGGAACTATGGCTACACCTTC.

This clone showed up just a few times. The genes are TRBV11-3 and TRBJ2-7; D may be TRBD2 (6 bases). This CDR3 comprises 13 residues. The germline V gene encodes CDR1 SGHNT and CDR2 YENEEA. V lost 1 base, J lost 9 bases, and 13 bases lay in between. CDR3 region: CASSLGPGTWQYF. The CDR3 coding sequence is TGTGCCAGCAGCTTAGGCCCAGGGACTTGGCAGTACTTC.

V and J are TRBV18 and TRBJ2-1; TRBD2 agrees at 8 bases. CDR3 length: 16 amino acids. Germline V gene sequence: CDR1 KGHSH, CDR2 LQKENI. V shed 3 bases, J shed 4 bases, and the junction held 8 bases outside the gene matches. DNA of the CDR3: TGTGCCAGCTCACCGGGGCCGGGGGGGGCATACAATGAGCAGTTCTTC. This encodes CASSPGPGGAYNEQFF.

The V and J genes are TRBV7-9 and TRBJ2-1; 7 bases line up with TRBD1. This CDR3 comprises 13 residues. J gave up 9 bases and V 5 bases, and 7 bases lay outside the gene matches. Germline loops: CDR1 SEHNR, CDR2 FQNEAQ (reference sequence). In DNA, the CDR3 is TGTGCCAGCAGCCCACGACAGGGTCCTGAGCAGTTCTTC. Translation: CASSPRQGPEQFF.

The gene calls are TRBV11-3 and TRBJ2-5; TRBD1 aligns across 10 bases. The CDR3 is 13 residues long. The V gene's germline CDR1 is SGHNT and CDR2 YENEEA. Trimming removed 6 bases from V and 5 bases from J; junction bases left unmatched: 3. The CDR3 region has the DNA TGTGCCAGCAGTTCGGACAGGGGGGAGACCCAGTACTTC. This translates into CASSSDRGETQYF.